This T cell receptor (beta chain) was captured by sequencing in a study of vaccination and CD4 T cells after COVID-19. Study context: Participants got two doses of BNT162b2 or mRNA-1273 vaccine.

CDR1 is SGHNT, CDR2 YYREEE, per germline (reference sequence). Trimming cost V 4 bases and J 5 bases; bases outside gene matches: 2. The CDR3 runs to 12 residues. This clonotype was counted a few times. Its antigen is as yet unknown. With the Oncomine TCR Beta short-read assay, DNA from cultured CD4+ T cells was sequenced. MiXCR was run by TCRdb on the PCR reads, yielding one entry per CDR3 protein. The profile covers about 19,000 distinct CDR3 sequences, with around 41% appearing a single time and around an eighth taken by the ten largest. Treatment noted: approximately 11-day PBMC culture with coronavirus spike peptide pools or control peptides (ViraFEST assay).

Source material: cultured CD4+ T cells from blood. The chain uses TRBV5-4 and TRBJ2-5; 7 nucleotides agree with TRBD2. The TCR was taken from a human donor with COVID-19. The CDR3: CASSRGVETQYF. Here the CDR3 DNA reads TGTGCCAGCAGCCGGGGGGTGGAGACCCAGTACTTC. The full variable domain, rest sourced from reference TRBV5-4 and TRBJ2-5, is ETGVTQSPTHLIKTRGQQVTLRCSSQSGHNTVSWYQQALGQGPQFIFQYYREEENGRGNFPPRFSGLQFPNYSSELNVNALELDDSALYLCASSRGVETQYFGPGTRLLVL.